This is a list of T cell receptor beta chains from one sample in a study of T cell repertoires in cytomegalovirus infection. These receptors are not linked to any known antigen. Each CDR3 protein gets one entry after TCRdb re-called the reads with MiXCR. The sample carries 750,000 to 900,000 distinct CDR3 sequences, about 27% recorded once. Here the sequenced sample was cultured CD8+ T cells from PBMCs, taken from culture after CMV antigen stimulation. Receptors originate from a human donor in good health (CMV status not recorded). Some clones in this sample may be carry-over from other donors' samples. Each CDR3 is given with its conserved first and last residue. D genes are given only for firm matches. Some rows mark clone size as missing; the rest say once, few, many or name a class of expanded clone.

size,V,J,D,DNA,CDR3
-,TRBV13,TRBJ2-1,-,TGTGCCAGCAGCCCCGGGAGTAACAATGAGCAGTTCTTC,CASSPGSNNEQFF
-,TRBV28,TRBJ2-5,TRBD2,TGTGCCAGCAGAGGGGGACTAGCGGTGGAAGAGACCCAGTACTTC,CASRGGLAVEETQYF
-,TRBV5-3,TRBJ2-5,-,TGTGCCAGCAGCTTGGAACTAGACCAAGAGACCCAGTACTTC,CASSLELDQETQYF
-,TRBV7-9,TRBJ1-2,TRBD1,TGTGCCAGCAGCCTCTTCCCGGGACAGGGGGCAGCAGATGGCTACACCTTC,CASSLFPGQGAADGYTF
few,TRBV6-8,TRBJ2-3,-,TGTGCCAGCAGTTACGGTCGGGATACAGATACGCAGTATTTT,CASSYGRDTDTQYF
few,TRBV11-3,TRBJ2-1,-,TGTGCCAGCAGCCCCGCCTTATCCTACAATGAGCAGTTCTTC,CASSPALSYNEQFF
many,TRBV7-3,TRBJ1-1,-,TGTGCCAGCAGCTTAACGAGCCAATCTGCTGAAGCTTTCTTT,CASSLTSQSAEAFF
few,TRBV11-2,TRBJ2-1,-,TGTGCCAGCAGCTTAGTAAATAGCGCGAACAATGAGCAGTTCTTC,CASSLVNSANNEQFF
few,TRBV5-1,TRBJ2-6,TRBD2,TGCGCCAGCAGCGAGGGAGGGCCTCAAGGTGGCTCTGGGGCCAACGTCCTGACTTTC,CASSEGGPQGGSGANVLTF
few,TRBV12-3/TRBV12-4,TRBJ2-7,-,TGTGCCAGCAGCTCCGGGCTAACCGGGCAGTACTTC,CASSSGLTGQYF
few,TRBV6-6,TRBJ2-3,-,TGTGCCAGCAGTTACCTTCGGGGTGGGACGACCACAGATACGCAGTATTTT,CASSYLRGGTTTDTQYF
-,TRBV7-9,TRBJ1-1,-,TGTGCCAGCAGCCTACTGGATCCCGGGAACACTGAAGCTTTCTTT,CASSLLDPGNTEAFF
-,TRBV27,TRBJ1-2,-,TGTGCCAACAGTCCTCGACAGGTTGCTAACTATGGCTACACCTTC,CANSPRQVANYGYTF
-,TRBV10-2,TRBJ2-7,TRBD2,TGCGCCACCGGGACTAGGGTCTACGAGCAGTACTTC,CATGTRVYEQYF
many,TRBV7-6,TRBJ1-6,-,TGTGCCAGCAGCCCTCTACGAAGGGGGAATAATTCACCCCTCCACTTT,CASSPLRRGNNSPLHF
-,TRBV27,TRBJ1-1,-,TGTGCCAGCAGTCCGGGCACTTGGGGCACTGAAGCTTTCTTT,CASSPGTWGTEAFF
many,TRBV7-2,TRBJ1-3,TRBD1,TGTGCCAGCAGCCCGGGGACAGCTAGCTCTGGAAACACCATATATTTT,CASSPGTASSGNTIYF
few,TRBV7-9,TRBJ1-6,-,TGTGCCAGCAGCTTCGGCGACCCGCAGGAAGGTTCACCCCTCCACTTT,CASSFGDPQEGSPLHF
-,TRBV5-1,TRBJ2-7,-,TGCGCCAGCAACCGGGGGCAGGGTTACTACGAGCAGTACTTC,CASNRGQGYYEQYF
-,TRBV2,TRBJ2-1,TRBD1,TGTGCCAGCAACGTTTGGGCAGGGGGACAGAATGAGCAGTTCTTC,CASNVWAGGQNEQFF